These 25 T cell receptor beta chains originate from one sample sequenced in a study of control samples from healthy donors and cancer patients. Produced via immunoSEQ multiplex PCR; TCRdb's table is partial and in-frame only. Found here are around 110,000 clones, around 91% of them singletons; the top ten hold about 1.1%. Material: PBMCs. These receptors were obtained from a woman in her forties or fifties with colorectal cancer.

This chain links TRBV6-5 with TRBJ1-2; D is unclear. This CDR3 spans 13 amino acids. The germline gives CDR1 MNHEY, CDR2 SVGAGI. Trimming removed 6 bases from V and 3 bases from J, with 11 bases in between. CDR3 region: CASSEPGYYGYTF. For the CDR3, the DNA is TGTGCCAGCAGCGAGCCCGGGTACTATGGCTACACCTTC.

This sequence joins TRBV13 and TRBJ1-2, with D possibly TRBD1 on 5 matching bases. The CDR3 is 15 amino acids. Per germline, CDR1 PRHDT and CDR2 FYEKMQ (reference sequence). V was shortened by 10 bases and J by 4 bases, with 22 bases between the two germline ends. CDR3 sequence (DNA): TGTGCCACCGCAGTGGGGGGTGTGCCCCTCTATGGCTACACCTTC. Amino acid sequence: CATAVGGVPLYGYTF.

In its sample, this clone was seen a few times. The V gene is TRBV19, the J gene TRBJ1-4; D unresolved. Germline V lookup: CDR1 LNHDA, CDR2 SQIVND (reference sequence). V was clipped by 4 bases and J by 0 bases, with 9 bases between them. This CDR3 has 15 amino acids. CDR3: CASSTSGTTNEKLFF. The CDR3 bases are TGTGCCAGTAGTACCTCGGGTACAACTAATGAAAAACTGTTTTTT.

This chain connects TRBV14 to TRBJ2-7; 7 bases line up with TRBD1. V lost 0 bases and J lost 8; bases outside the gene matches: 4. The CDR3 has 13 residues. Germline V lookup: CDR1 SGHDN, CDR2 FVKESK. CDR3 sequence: CASSQEFRGQQYF. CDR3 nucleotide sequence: TGTGCCAGCAGCCAAGAATTTAGGGGGCAGCAGTACTTC.

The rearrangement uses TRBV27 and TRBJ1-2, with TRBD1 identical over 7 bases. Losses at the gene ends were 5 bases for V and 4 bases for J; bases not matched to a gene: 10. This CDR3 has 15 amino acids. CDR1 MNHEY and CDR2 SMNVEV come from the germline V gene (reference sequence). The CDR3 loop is CASSPRDRLFYGYTF. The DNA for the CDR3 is TGTGCCAGCAGTCCGAGGGACAGACTATTCTATGGCTACACCTTC.

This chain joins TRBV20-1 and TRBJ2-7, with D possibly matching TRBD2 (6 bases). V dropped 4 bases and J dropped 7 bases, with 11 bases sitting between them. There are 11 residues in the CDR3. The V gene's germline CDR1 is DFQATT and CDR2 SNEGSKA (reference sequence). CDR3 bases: TGCAGTGCTACATGGGGGAGGGAGCAGTACTTC. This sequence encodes CSATWGREQYF.

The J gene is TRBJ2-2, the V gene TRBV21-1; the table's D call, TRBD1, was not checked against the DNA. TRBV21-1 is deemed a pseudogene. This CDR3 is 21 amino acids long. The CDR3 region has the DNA TGTGCCAGCAGCAAACAGTCCCCCCGAGACAGGGGTCCCACGAACACCGGGGAGCTGTTTTTT. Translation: CASSKQSPRDRGPTNTGELFF.

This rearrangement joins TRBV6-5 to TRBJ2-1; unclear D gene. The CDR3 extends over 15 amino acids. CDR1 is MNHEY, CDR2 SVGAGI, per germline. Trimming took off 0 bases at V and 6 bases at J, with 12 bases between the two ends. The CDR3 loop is CASSYSPGQSNEQFF. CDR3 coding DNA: TGTGCCAGCAGTTACTCCCCAGGCCAGAGCAATGAGCAGTTCTTC.

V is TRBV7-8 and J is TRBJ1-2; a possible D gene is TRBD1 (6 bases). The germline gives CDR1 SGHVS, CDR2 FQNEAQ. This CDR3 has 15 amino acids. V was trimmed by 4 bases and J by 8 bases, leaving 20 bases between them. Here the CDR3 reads CASSSRASRDTGYTF. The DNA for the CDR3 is TGTGCCAGCAGCTCCAGAGCTTCCCGGGACACGGGCTACACCTTC.

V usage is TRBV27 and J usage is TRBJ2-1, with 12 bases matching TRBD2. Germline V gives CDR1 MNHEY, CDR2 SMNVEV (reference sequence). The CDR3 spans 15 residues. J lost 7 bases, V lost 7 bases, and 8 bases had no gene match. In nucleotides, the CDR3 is TGTGCCAGCATCGGACCTAGCGGGAGGGCGAATGAGCAGTTCTTC. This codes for CASIGPSGRANEQFF.

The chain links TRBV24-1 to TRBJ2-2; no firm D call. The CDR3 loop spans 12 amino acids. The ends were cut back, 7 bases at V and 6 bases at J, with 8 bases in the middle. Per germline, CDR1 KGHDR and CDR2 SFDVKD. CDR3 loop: CATSSGPGELFF. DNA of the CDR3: TGTGCCACCAGCTCCGGTCCCGGGGAGCTGTTTTTT.

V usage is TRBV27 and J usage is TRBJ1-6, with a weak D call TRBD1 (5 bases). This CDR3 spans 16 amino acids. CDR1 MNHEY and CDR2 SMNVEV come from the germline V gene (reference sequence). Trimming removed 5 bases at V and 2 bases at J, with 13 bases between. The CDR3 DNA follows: TGTGCCAGCAGTATAACAGGCCCGGCCTATAATTCACCCCTCCACTTT. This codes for CASSITGPAYNSPLHF.

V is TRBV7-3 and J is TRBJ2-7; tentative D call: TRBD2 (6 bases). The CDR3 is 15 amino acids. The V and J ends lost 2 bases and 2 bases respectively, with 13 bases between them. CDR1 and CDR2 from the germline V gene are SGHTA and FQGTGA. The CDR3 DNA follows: TGTGCCAGCAGCTTATATCCTAGCGCAACCTACGAGCAGTACTTC. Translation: CASSLYPSATYEQYF.

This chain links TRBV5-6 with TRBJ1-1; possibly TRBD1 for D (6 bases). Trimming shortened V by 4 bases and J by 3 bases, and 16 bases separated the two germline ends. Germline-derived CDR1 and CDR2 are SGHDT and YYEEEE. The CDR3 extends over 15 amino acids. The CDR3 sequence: CASSPVGQFHTEAFF. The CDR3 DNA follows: TGTGCCAGCAGCCCAGTCGGACAGTTTCACACTGAAGCTTTCTTT. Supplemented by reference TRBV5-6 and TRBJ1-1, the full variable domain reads DAGVTQSPTHLIKTRGQQVTLRCSPKSGHDTVSWYQQALGQGPQFIFQYYEEEERQRGNFPDRFSGHQFPNYSSELNVNALLLGDSALYLCASSPVGQFHTEAFFGQGTRLTVV.

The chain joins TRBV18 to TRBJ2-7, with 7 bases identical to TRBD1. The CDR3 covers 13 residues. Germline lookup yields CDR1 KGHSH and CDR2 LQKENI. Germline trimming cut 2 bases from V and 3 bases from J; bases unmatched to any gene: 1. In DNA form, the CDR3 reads TGTGCCAGCTCACCAAGGACAGGCTACGAGCAGTACTTC. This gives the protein CASSPRTGYEQYF.

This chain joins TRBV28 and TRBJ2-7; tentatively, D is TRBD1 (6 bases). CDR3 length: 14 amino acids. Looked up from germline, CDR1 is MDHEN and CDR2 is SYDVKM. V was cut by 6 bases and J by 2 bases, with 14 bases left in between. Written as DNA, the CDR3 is TGTGCCAGCAGACCAGGGGTCCAGACCTACGAGCAGTACTTC. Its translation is CASRPGVQTYEQYF.

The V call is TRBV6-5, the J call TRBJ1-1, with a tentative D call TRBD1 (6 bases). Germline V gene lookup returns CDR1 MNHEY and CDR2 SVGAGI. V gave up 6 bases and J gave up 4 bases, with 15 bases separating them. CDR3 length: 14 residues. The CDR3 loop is CASSPRGEGTEAFF. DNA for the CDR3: TGTGCCAGCAGCCCCAGGGGTGAGGGCACTGAAGCTTTCTTT.

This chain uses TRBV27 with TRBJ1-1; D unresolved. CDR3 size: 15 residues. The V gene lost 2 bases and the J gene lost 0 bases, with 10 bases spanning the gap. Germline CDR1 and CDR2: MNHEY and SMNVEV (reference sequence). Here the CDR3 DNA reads TGTGCCAGCAGTTTAAATCCAGCCATGAACACTGAAGCTTTCTTT. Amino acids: CASSLNPAMNTEAFF.

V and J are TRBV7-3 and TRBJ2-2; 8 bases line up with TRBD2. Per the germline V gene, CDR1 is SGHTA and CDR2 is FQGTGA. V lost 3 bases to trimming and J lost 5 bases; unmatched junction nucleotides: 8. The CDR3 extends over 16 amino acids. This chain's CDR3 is CASSLDPGTRTGELFF. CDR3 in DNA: TGTGCCAGCAGCTTGGACCCCGGGACTAGAACCGGGGAGCTGTTTTTT.

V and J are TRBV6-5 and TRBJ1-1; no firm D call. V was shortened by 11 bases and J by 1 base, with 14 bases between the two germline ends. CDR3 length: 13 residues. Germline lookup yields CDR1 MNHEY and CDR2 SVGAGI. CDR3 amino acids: CACLKSWNTEAFF. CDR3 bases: TGTGCCTGCCTAAAGTCCTGGAACACTGAAGCTTTCTTT.

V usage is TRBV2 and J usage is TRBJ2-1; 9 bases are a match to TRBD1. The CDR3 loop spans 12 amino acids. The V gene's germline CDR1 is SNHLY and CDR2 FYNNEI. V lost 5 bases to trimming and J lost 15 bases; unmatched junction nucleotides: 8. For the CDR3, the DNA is TGTGCCAGCAGTAGGGACAGGGATTGGCGGTTCTTC. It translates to CASSRDRDWRFF.

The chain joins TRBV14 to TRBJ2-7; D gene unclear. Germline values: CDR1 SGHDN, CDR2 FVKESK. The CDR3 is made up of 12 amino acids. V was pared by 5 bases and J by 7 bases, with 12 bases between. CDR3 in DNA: TGTGCCAGCAGCTCCGACGCCGGAGAGCAGTACTTC. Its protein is CASSSDAGEQYF.

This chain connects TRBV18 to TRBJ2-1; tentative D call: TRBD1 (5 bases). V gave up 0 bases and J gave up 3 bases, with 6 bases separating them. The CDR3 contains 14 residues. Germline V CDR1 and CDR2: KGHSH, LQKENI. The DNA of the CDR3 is TGTGCCAGCTCACCACCCAGGGACTACAATGAGCAGTTCTTC. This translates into CASSPPRDYNEQFF.

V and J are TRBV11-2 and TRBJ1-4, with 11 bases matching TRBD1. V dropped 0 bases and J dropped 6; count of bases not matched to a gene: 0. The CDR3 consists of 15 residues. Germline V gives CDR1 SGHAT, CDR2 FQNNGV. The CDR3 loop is CASSLEGQGDEKLFF. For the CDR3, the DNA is TGTGCCAGCAGCTTAGAGGGACAGGGGGATGAAAAACTGTTTTTT.

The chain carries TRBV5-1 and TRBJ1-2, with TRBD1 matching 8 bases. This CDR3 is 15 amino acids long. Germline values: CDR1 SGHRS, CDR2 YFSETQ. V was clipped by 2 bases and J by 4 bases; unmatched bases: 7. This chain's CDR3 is CASSLDLTGVYGYTF. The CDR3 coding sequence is TGCGCCAGCAGCTTAGACTTGACAGGGGTCTATGGCTACACCTTC.